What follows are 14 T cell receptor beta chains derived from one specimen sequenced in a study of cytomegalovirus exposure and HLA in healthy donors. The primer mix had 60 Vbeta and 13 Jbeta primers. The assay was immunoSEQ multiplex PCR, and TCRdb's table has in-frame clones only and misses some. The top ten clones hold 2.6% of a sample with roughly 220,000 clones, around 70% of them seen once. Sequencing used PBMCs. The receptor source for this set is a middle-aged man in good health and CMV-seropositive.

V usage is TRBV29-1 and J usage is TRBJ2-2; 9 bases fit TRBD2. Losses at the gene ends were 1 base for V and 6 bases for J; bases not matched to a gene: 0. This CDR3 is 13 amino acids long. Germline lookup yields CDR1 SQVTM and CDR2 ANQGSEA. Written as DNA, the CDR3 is TGCAGCGTTGAAGTAGCGGGGGCCGGGGAGCTGTTTTTT. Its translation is CSVEVAGAGELFF.

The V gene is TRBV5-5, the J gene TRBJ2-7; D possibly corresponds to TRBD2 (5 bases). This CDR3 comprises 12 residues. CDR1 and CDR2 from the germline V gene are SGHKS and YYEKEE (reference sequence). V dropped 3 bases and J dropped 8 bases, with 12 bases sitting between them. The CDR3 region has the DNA TGTGCCAGCAGCTGGCGTTGGGAGAAGCAGTACTTC. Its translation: CASSWRWEKQYF.

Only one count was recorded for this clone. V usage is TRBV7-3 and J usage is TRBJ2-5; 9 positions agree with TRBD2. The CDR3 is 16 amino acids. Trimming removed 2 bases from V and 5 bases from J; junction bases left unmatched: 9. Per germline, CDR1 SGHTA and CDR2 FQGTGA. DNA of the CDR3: TGTGCCAGCAGCTTAGCGGGCGGGGGGGCCGTTGAGACCCAGTACTTC. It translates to CASSLAGGGAVETQYF. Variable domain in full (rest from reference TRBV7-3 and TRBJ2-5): GAGVSQTPSNKVTEKGKYVELRCDPISGHTALYWYRQSLGQGPEFLIYFQGTGAADDSGLPNDRFFAVRPEGSVSTLKIQRTERGDSAVYLCASSLAGGGAVETQYFGPGTRLLVL.

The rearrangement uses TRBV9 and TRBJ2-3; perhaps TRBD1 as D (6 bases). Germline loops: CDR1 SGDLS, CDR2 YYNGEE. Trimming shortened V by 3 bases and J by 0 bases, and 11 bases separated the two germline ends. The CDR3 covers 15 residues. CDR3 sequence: CASSGRGDSTDTQYF. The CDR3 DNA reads TGTGCCAGCAGCGGCAGGGGAGATAGCACAGATACGCAGTATTTT.

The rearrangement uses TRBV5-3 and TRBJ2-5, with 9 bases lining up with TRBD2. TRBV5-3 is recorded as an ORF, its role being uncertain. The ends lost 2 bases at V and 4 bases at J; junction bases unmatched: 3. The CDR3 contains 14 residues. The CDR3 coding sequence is TGTGCCAGAAGCTTCGCGGGGGGGTTAGAGACCCAGTACTTC. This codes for CARSFAGGLETQYF.

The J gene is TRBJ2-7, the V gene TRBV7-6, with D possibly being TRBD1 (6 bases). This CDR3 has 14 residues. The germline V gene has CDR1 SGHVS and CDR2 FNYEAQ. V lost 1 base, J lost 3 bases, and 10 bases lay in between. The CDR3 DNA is TGTGCCAGCAGCTTAGGACAGGACGGCTACGAGCAGTACTTC. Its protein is CASSLGQDGYEQYF.

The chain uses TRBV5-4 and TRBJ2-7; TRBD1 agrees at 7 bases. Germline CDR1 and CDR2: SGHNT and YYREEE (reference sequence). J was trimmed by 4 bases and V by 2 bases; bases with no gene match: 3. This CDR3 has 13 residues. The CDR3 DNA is TGTGCCAGCAGCTTTGGGACAGAATACGAGCAGTACTTC. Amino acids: CASSFGTEYEQYF.

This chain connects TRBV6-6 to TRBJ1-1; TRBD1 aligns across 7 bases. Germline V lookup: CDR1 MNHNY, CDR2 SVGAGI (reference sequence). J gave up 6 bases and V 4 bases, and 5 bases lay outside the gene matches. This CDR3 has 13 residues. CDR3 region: CASSSHRGAEAFF. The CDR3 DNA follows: TGTGCCAGCAGTTCTCACAGGGGTGCTGAAGCTTTCTTT.

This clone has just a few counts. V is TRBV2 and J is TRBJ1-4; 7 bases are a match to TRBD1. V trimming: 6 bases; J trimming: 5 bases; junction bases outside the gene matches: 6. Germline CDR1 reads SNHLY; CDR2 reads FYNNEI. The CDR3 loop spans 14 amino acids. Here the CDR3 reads CASREDRRNEKLFF. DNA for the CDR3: TGTGCCAGCAGGGAGGACAGGAGGAATGAAAAACTGTTTTTT.

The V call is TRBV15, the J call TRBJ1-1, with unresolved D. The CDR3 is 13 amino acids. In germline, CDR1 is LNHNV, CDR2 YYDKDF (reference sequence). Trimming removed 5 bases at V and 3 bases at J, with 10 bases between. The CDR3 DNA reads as TGTGCCACCAGCGGGCGGGTAGACACTGAAGCTTTCTTT. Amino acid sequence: CATSGRVDTEAFF.

The CDR3: CASSIGQGLSYEQYF. The CDR3 DNA sequence: TGTGCCAGTAGTATTGGACAGGGGCTATCCTACGAGCAGTACTTC. This chain uses TRBV19 with TRBJ2-7; 9 bases agree with TRBD1. After removal of 3 bases from V and 1 base from J, the junction contained 4 bases not matched to a gene. The CDR3 runs to 15 residues. Germline loops: CDR1 LNHDA, CDR2 SQIVND (reference sequence).

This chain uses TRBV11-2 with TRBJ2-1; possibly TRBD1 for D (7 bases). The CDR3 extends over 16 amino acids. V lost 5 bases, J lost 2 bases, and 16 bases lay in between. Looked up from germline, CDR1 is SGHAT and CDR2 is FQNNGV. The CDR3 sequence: CASSPRRDRTYNEQFF. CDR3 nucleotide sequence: TGTGCCAGCAGCCCTAGGAGGGACAGAACCTACAATGAGCAGTTCTTC. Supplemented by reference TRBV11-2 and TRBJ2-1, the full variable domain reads EAGVAQSPRYKIIEKRQSVAFWCNPISGHATLYWYQQILGQGPKLLIQFQNNGVVDDSQLPKDRFSAERLKGVDSTLKIQPAKLEDSAVYLCASSPRRDRTYNEQFFGPGTRLTVL.

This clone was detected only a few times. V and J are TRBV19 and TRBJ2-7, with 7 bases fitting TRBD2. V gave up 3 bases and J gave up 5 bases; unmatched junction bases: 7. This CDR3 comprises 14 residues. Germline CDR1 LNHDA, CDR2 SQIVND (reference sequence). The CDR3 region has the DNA TGTGCCAGTAGTATCGCGGGGGTTGTCCACGAGCAGTACTTC. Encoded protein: CASSIAGVVHEQYF.

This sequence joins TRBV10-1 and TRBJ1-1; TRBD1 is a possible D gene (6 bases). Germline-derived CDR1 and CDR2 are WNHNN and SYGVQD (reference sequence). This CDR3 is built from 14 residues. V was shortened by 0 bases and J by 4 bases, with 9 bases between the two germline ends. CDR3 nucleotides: TGCGCCAGCAGTGAGTCAAGCAGGGGCACTGAAGCTTTCTTT. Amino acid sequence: CASSESSRGTEAFF.